Following are 28 T cell receptor beta chains from one sample sequenced in a study of T-cell memory formation after mild COVID-19. TCRdb processed the 5' RACE reads anew with MiXCR; each CDR3 protein has one entry. The table lists around 300,000 distinct CDR3 sequences, approximately 14% of them singletons. Sequenced input: PBMCs or a T cell subset sorted from them (not recorded which). Receptors originate from a man in his late teens or twenties who had mild COVID-19 (a few samples of this study predate the infection). Cell type and time point are not known.

This clonotype was seen ten or more times. One end of the junction fails to match germline, which may point to a read error. The rearrangement links TRBV2 to TRBJ2-1, with D unclear. The CDR3 is made up of 12 amino acids. CDR1 and CDR2 (germline): SNHLY, FYNNEI. The CDR3 bases are TGTGCCAGCTGTGACACGGCCAGTGAGCAGTTCTTC. It is translated as CASCDTASEQFF.

The chain has TRBV20-1 and TRBJ1-4; no clear D gene. This CDR3 contains 13 residues. Germline-derived CDR1 and CDR2 are DFQATT and SNEGSKA (reference sequence). V lost 1 base to trimming and J lost 4 bases, with 7 bases between them. CDR3 protein: CSARGGYNEKLFF. DNA of the CDR3: TGCAGTGCTAGAGGCGGATATAATGAAAAACTGTTTTTT.

This chain connects TRBV19 to TRBJ2-1; TRBD1 might be the D (5 bases). In germline, CDR1 is LNHDA, CDR2 SQIVND (reference sequence). V was clipped by 0 bases and J by 6 bases, with 9 bases between them. The CDR3 extends over 14 amino acids. The CDR3 DNA is TGTGCCAGTAGTATAGATTTGGGGCCCAATGAGCAGTTCTTC. This sequence encodes CASSIDLGPNEQFF.

This clonotype has ten or more counts. CDR3 amino acids: CASSPRDSGGYF. The CDR3 nucleotides are TGCGCCAGCAGCCCCCGGGACTCGGGGGGGTACTTC. The chain is built from TRBV4-3 and TRBJ2-5; 7 bases align to TRBD2. The CDR3 covers 12 residues. The V segment lost 4 bases and the J segment 13 bases; nucleotides outside the gene matches: 9. Germline-derived CDR1 and CDR2 are LGHNA and YSLEER.

The chain joins TRBV15 to TRBJ2-1; tentatively, D is TRBD2 (5 bases). The CDR3 spans 13 residues. Per the germline V gene, CDR1 is LNHNV and CDR2 is YYDKDF (reference sequence). Trimming stripped 1 base from V and 10 bases from J, with 11 bases between. CDR3: CATSRGNGVEQFF. The CDR3 DNA sequence: TGTGCCACCAGCAGAGGTAACGGGGTGGAGCAGTTCTTC.

This clonotype showed up just once. This likely comes from a read error, as the CDR3 has no conserved phenylalanine or tryptophan at its end. V is TRBV29-1 and J is TRBJ1-1; the match to TRBD1 covers 7 bases. The junction had 5 bases not matched to a gene; V was cut back by 0 bases and J by 1 base. The CDR3 length is 15 residues. Germline CDR1 SQVTM, CDR2 ANQGSEA. This CDR3 is CSVEETGNENTEAFL. The CDR3 DNA reads as TGCAGCGTTGAAGAGACAGGGAACGAGAACACTGAAGCTTTCCTT.

In its sample, this clonotype was seen a few times. The V call is TRBV5-4, the J call TRBJ2-5, with 7 bases identical to TRBD2. Trimming at V came to 4 bases and at J to 3 bases, leaving 9 bases not matched to a gene. The CDR3 contains 15 residues. The germline V gene has CDR1 SGHNT and CDR2 YYREEE (reference sequence). The CDR3: CASSVRGEGKETQYF. The CDR3 nucleotides read TGTGCCAGCAGCGTCAGAGGGGAGGGAAAAGAGACCCAGTACTTC. Full variable domain (rest looked up from reference TRBV5-4 and TRBJ2-5): ETGVTQSPTHLIKTRGQQVTLRCSSQSGHNTVSWYQQALGQGPQFIFQYYREEENGRGNFPPRFSGLQFPNYSSELNVNALELDDSALYLCASSVRGEGKETQYFGPGTRLLVL.

The J gene is TRBJ1-3, the V gene TRBV20-1; a weak D match, TRBD1 (5 bases). The CDR3 runs to 14 residues. The V end lost 3 bases, the J end lost 0 bases, and 9 bases lay between the germline ends. Germline CDR1 is DFQATT and CDR2 is SNEGSKA (reference sequence). The CDR3 sequence: CSASSGSSGNTIYF. CDR3 sequence (DNA): TGCAGTGCTAGTTCAGGGAGCTCTGGAAACACCATATATTTT.

This clonotype was seen a handful of times. The chain couples TRBV5-1 to TRBJ2-1; 8 bases fit TRBD2. The germline V gene encodes CDR1 SGHRS and CDR2 YFSETQ. The CDR3 is 14 amino acids. After removal of 6 bases from V and 8 bases from J, the junction contained 10 bases not matched to a gene. The CDR3 DNA sequence: TGCGCCAGCACCTTCGGACTAGCTATCGATGAGCAGTTCTTC. Translating gives CASTFGLAIDEQFF.

V is TRBV2 and J is TRBJ2-2, with a possible D match to TRBD1 (6 bases). With 6 bases removed from V and 0 bases from J, the gap between germline ends came to 11 bases. The CDR3 spans 15 residues. CDR1 and CDR2 (germline): SNHLY, FYNNEI. DNA of the CDR3: TGTGCCAGCAGCTCACAGGGTGCGAACACCGGGGAGCTGTTTTTT. Encoded protein: CASSSQGANTGELFF.

The chain employs TRBV21-1 and TRBJ1-1; TRBD1, the D gene given by the table, was not confirmed from the DNA. TRBV21-1 is flagged as a pseudogene. The CDR3 spans 16 residues. CDR3 residues: CASSKSSDRGSTEAFF. Written as DNA, the CDR3 is TGTGCCAGCAGCAAATCCTCGGACAGGGGCAGCACTGAAGCTTTCTTT.

In this sample, this clonotype turned up many times. This chain uses TRBV12-3 or TRBV12-4 with TRBJ1-2; D unclear. V shed 7 bases and J shed 3 bases, with 12 bases lying between them. The CDR3 totals 13 residues. The CDR3 loop reads CASKRDLHYGYTF. The CDR3, as DNA: TGTGCCAGCAAGAGGGATCTCCACTATGGCTACACCTTC.

This clonotype was counted between two and nine times. The rearrangement links TRBV20-1 to TRBJ2-7; D possibly corresponds to TRBD1 (7 bases). V lost 7 bases, J lost 2 bases, and 12 bases lay in between. There are 12 residues in the CDR3. CDR1 and CDR2 (germline): DFQATT, SNEGSKA (reference sequence). In DNA form, the CDR3 reads TGCAGTGTTCAGGGGGGAACCTACGAGCAGTACGTC. It encodes CSVQGGTYEQYV.

The V and J genes are TRBV20-1 and TRBJ1-1; D is unresolved. The CDR3 is 13 residues long. The germline V gene encodes CDR1 DFQATT and CDR2 SNEGSKA (reference sequence). V was pared by 5 bases and J by 2 bases, with 12 bases between. The CDR3 DNA follows: TGCAGTGCTCCGTGGAGGGTCAACACTGAAGCTTTCTTT. This translates into CSAPWRVNTEAFF.

This clonotype was found a few times. V and J are TRBV20-1 and TRBJ2-7, with TRBD2 matching 8 bases. V was clipped by 2 bases and J by 4 bases; unmatched bases: 7. CDR1 is DFQATT and CDR2 is SNEGSKA in the germline V gene (reference sequence). CDR3 size: 14 residues. CDR3 sequence reads: CSARRGGLGYEQYV. CDR3 DNA sequence: TGCAGTGCTAGACGGGGGGGGCTGGGTTACGAGCAGTACGTC.

The chain employs TRBV23-1 and TRBJ1-2; D remains ambiguous. TRBV23-1 is known as an ORF, though its function is uncertain. The CDR3 consists of 14 residues. V lost 1 base to trimming and J lost 2 bases, with 8 bases between them. The CDR3 DNA follows: TGCGCCAGCAGTCAATACGACCTAAACTATGGCTACACCTTC. Amino acid sequence: CASSQYDLNYGYTF.

The rearrangement uses TRBV4-1 and TRBJ2-3; TRBD2 might be the D (5 bases). There are 18 residues in the CDR3. V gave up 3 bases and J gave up 0 bases, with 19 bases separating them. Germline values: CDR1 MGHRA, CDR2 YSYEKL. The DNA for the CDR3 is TGCGCCAGCAGCCAGGTGAGGGCCACGGCGGGTAGCACAGATACGCAGTATTTT. Translated: CASSQVRATAGSTDTQYF.

This clonotype was recorded a few times. The CDR3 region has the DNA TGTGCCAGTAGCGCAAGGGAAAACATTCAGTACTTC. This sequence encodes CASSARENIQYF. The chain has TRBV19 and TRBJ2-4; no reliable D call. The CDR3 has 12 amino acids. Trimming left V 6 bases short and J 5 bases short, with 8 bases between. Germline CDR1 reads LNHDA; CDR2 reads SQIVND (reference sequence).

The table lists this clonotype with a few counts. DNA for the CDR3: TGCGCCAGCAGCCGGGGACAGGGGGCGGTTCAGCCCCAGCATTTT. Its translation: CASSRGQGAVQPQHF. The chain joins TRBV4-1 to TRBJ1-5, with 12 bases aligning to TRBD1. The CDR3 consists of 15 residues. Germline CDR1 reads MGHRA; CDR2 reads YSYEKL. After removal of 4 bases from V and 6 bases from J, the junction contained 4 bases not matched to a gene.

The genes are TRBV5-4 and TRBJ2-5; D not certain. The CDR3 sequence is 13 residues long. Germline lookup yields CDR1 SGHNT and CDR2 YYREEE (reference sequence). The germline V and J ends were trimmed by 7 bases and 1 base, with 11 bases remaining between them. Written as DNA, the CDR3 is TGTGCCAGCCGAGGCTTAGCCCAAGAGACCCAGTACTTC. Translated, it gives CASRGLAQETQYF.

The chain carries TRBV3-1 and TRBJ2-1; no definite D call. CDR3 length equals 14 residues. Deletions cut 1 base from V and 4 bases from J, with 8 bases between. Germline CDR1 and CDR2: LGHDT and YNNKEL (reference sequence). DNA of the CDR3: TGTGCCAGCAGCCAAGCCAGAATATACAATGAGCAGTTCTTC. Translation gives CASSQARIYNEQFF.

This chain connects TRBV6-1 to TRBJ2-5; D unresolved. The CDR3 has 14 residues. Per germline, CDR1 MNHNS and CDR2 SASEGT. Deletions cut 3 bases from V and 5 bases from J, with 13 bases between. In nucleotides, the CDR3 is TGTGCCAGCAGTGACTTAACGGGTCGGGAGACCCAGTACTTC. It codes for CASSDLTGRETQYF.

A few counts support this clonotype. The chain joins TRBV5-5 to TRBJ2-3; D may match TRBD1 or TRBD2 (5 bases each). CDR1 and CDR2 (germline): SGHKS, YYEKEE (reference sequence). Trimming cost V 0 bases and J 1 base, with 18 bases left between them. The CDR3 is 18 amino acids. CDR3 nucleotide sequence: TGTGCCAGCAGCTTGGGAAGGGGAAGGGGACGGGGCACAGATACGCAGTATTTT. As protein: CASSLGRGRGRGTDTQYF.

This clonotype was observed at least ten times. The V and J genes are TRBV12-3 or TRBV12-4 and TRBJ2-1, with D possibly being TRBD2 (5 bases). This CDR3 is 13 amino acids long. V was cut by 3 bases and J by 4 bases, with 7 bases left in between. The CDR3 sequence: CASSLDWYNEQFF. DNA for the CDR3: TGTGCCAGCAGTTTGGACTGGTACAATGAGCAGTTCTTC.

This clonotype was seen more than once but under ten times. The chain combines TRBV7-9 with TRBJ2-5; 10 positions match TRBD2. The CDR3 spans 16 residues. Germline V gene sequence: CDR1 SEHNR, CDR2 FQNEAQ (reference sequence). V dropped 3 bases and J dropped 5; count of bases not matched to a gene: 9. The DNA of the CDR3 is TGTGCCAGCAGCTTCGCCTCTAGCGGGGGCCGGGAGACCCAGTACTTC. Translating it yields CASSFASSGGRETQYF.

This chain connects TRBV7-2 to TRBJ1-5; TRBD1 might be the D (6 bases). CDR1 is SGHTA, CDR2 FQGNSA, per germline. Trimming removed 5 bases at V and 5 bases at J, with 10 bases between. There are 13 residues in the CDR3. The CDR3 loop reads CASSRQGHQPQHF. The CDR3 DNA is TGTGCCAGCAGCCGCCAGGGGCATCAGCCCCAGCATTTT.

The chain links TRBV27 to TRBJ2-3; D not resolved. Deletions cut 7 bases from V and 2 bases from J, with 16 bases between. Germline V gene data show CDR1 as MNHEY and CDR2 as SMNVEV (reference sequence). This CDR3 is 15 amino acids long. The CDR3 is CASTPGWADTDTQYF. In DNA, the CDR3 is TGTGCCAGCACCCCTGGGTGGGCTGACACAGATACGCAGTATTTT.

V and J are TRBV6-2 or TRBV6-3 and TRBJ1-1; D perhaps matches TRBD1 (5 bases). Germline CDR1 reads MNHEY; CDR2 reads SVGEGT. V was cut by 0 bases and J by 7 bases, with 9 bases left in between. CDR3 length: 13 residues. The CDR3 sequence is CASSYSTGVEAFF. As DNA, the CDR3 is TGTGCCAGCAGTTACTCGACGGGGGTTGAAGCTTTCTTT.